The present entry profiles one T cell receptor (beta chain) with its context. The germline gives CDR1 SGHTS, CDR2 YDEGEE. The CDR3 extends over 14 amino acids. The junction had 4 bases not matched to a gene; V was cut back by 2 bases and J by 3 bases. The sample originates from a study of siplizumab effects on memory and regulatory T cells. Profiling relied on immunoSEQ multiplex PCR, and the TCRdb table lists in-frame clones only, not all of them. The table lists 85,000 to 130,000 clones, about 90% of them singletons, with just over 2.5% in the top ten. Sequencing was performed on CD4+ T cells sorted from blood. The sequence was obtained from a human donor in good health. Some clones in this sample may be carry-over from other donors' samples. The J gene is TRBJ2-7, the V gene TRBV5-8, with 8 bases that match TRBD2. CDR3: CASSFGLANYEQYF. CDR3 nucleotide sequence: TGTGCCAGCAGCTTTGGACTAGCCAACTACGAGCAGTACTTC.